Here is one TCR beta chain with its context. The antigen remains undetermined. CDR1 is SGHTA, CDR2 FQGNSA, per germline. The V and J ends lost 5 bases and 6 bases respectively, with 12 bases between them. This CDR3 is built from 13 residues. This sample is drawn from a study of response to subunit inactivated influenza vaccine. Study-level results: The authors suggested that every seasonal influenza vaccination recruits few new T cells.

TCRdb passed the RT-PCR reads through MiXCR, listing each CDR3 protein once. The sample records roughly 540,000 distinct CDR3 sequences, 20% to 25% being singletons. This sample was also put to use in a study of T cells expressing NK-cell markers. This second study says: The TCR beta cDNA came from 5'RACE template switching with UMIs. In the group of eight sequenced donors, seven were HCMV-seropositive and one was seronegative. As a fraction of CD8+ T cells, dominant NKG2C+ clonotypes reached roughly 1.0-7.5% in six or seven donors. In several donors, dominant clonotypes made up about 25-60.1% of CD3+CD56-NKG2C+ cells.

Sample: CD4+ T cells sorted from PBMCs, taken about 11 days after vaccination. The clonotype was recovered from a man aged 45-65 years who received an inactivated influenza vaccine. V gene TRBV7-2 combines with J gene TRBJ2-3, with a tentative D call TRBD1 (5 bases). CDR3 residues: CASSIDRPDTQYF. The CDR3 coding sequence is TGTGCCAGCAGCATTGACAGACCCGATACGCAGTATTTT. The full variable domain, rest sourced from reference TRBV7-2 and TRBJ2-3, is GAGVSQSPSNKVTEKGKDVELRCDPISGHTALYWYRQSLGQGLEFLIYFQGNSAPDKSGLPSDRFSAERTGGSVSTLTIQRTQQEDSAVYLCASSIDRPDTQYFGPGTRLTVL.